Detailed here is one T cell receptor (beta chain). Per the original methods: The authors estimated nucleated cell counts from reference gene primer amplification. The method was immunoSEQ multiplex PCR; TCRdb's version includes in-frame clones alone and lacks a portion of them. Clone size and the V and J calls come from that table; the DNA yielded D and trimming. Of 110,000 to 150,000 clones listed, 85% to 90% are singletons. This entry is derived from a study of blood T cell repertoires in COVID-19. Study-wide background: The United States, Italy and Spain provided the acute and convalescent COVID-19 samples.

This CDR3 has 17 amino acids. Germline-derived CDR1 and CDR2 are LNHDA and SQIVND (reference sequence). Trimming removed 1 base at V and 2 bases at J, with 18 bases between. The origin of this receptor is a woman aged 55-70 years with active COVID-19. Specimen: peripheral blood. V gene TRBV19 combines with J gene TRBJ2-7; tentatively, D is TRBD2 (6 bases). CDR3 region: CASSIATGGVETYEQYF. The CDR3 nucleotides read TGTGCCAGTAGTATAGCGACTGGCGGGGTCGAAACCTACGAGCAGTACTTC.